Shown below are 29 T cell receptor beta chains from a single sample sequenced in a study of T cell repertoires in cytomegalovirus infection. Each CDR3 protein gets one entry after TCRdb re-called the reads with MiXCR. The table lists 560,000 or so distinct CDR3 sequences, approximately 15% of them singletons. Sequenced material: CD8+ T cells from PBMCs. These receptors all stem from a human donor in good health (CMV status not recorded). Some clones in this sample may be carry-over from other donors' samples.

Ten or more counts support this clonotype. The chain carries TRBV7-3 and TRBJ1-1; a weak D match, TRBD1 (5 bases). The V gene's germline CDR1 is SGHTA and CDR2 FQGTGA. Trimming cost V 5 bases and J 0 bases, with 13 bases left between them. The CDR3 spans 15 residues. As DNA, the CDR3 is TGTGCCAGCAGCCCCAAGCAGGGTTTGAACACTGAAGCTTTCTTT. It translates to CASSPKQGLNTEAFF.

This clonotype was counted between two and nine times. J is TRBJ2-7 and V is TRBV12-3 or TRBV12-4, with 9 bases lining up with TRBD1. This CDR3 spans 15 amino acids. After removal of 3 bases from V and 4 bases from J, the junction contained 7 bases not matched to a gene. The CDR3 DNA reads TGTGCCAGCAGTTTGTGGGGACAGGGTTATTACGAGCAGTACTTC. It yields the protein CASSLWGQGYYEQYF.

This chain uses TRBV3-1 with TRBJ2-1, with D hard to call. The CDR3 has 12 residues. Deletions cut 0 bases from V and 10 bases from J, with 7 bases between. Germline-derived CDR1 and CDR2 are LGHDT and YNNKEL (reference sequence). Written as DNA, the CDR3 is TGTGCCAGCAGCCAAGAACAATCAGAGCAGTTCTTC. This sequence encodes CASSQEQSEQFF.

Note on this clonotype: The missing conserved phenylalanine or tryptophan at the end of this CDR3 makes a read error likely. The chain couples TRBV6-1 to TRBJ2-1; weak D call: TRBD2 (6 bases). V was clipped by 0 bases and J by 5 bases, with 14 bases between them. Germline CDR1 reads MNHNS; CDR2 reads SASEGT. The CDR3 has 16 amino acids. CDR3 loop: CASSEAVASVNNEQFV. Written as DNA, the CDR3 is TGTGCCAGCAGTGAAGCGGTGGCTAGCGTTAACAATGAGCAGTTCGTC.

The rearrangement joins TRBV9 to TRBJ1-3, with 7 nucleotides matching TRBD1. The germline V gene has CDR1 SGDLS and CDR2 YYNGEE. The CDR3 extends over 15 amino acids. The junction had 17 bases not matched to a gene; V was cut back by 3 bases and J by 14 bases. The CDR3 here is CASSADTPRQGDLYF. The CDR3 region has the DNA TGTGCCAGCAGCGCGGATACCCCGCGACAGGGCGACCTATATTTT.

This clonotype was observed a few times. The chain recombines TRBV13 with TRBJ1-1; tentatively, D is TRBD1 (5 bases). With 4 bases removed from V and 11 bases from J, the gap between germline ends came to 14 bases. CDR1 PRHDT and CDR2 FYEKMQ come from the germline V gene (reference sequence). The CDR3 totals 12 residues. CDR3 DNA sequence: TGTGCCAGCAGCTATCTCCTACGGGGGGCTTTCTTT. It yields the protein CASSYLLRGAFF.

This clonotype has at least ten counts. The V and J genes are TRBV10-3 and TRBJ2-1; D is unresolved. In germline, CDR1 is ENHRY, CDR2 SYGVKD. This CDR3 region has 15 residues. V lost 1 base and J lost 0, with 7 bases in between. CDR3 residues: CAISELAGSYNEQFF. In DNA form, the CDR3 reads TGTGCCATCAGTGAGTTAGCCGGCTCCTACAATGAGCAGTTCTTC.

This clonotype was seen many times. The CDR3 protein is CASSSSVAGEGDYEQFF. The CDR3 nucleotides read TGTGCCAGCAGCTCGAGTGTGGCGGGAGAGGGGGATTATGAGCAGTTCTTC. The rearrangement uses TRBV7-3 and TRBJ2-1; tentatively, D is TRBD2 (7 bases). The V gene lost 4 bases and the J gene lost 8 bases, with 24 bases spanning the gap. Germline values: CDR1 SGHTA, CDR2 FQGTGA. This CDR3 comprises 17 residues.

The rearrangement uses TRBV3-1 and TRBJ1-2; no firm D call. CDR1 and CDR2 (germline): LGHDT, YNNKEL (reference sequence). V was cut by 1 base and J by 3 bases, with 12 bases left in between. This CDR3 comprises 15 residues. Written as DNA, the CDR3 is TGTGCCAGCAGCCAAGTAACAAACAGAGACTATGGCTACACCTTC. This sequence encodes CASSQVTNRDYGYTF.

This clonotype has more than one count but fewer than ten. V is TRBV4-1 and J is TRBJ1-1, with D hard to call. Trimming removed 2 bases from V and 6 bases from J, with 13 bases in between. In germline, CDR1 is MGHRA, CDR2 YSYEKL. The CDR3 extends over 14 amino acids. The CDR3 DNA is TGCGCCAGCAGCCAAATGAGGTCCGGGTCTGAAGCTTTCTTT. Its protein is CASSQMRSGSEAFF.

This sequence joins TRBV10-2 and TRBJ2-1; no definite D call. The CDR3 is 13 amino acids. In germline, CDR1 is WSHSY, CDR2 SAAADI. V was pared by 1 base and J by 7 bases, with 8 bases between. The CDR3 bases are TGCGCCAGCAGTGAGTTACCCCTAAATGAGCAGTTCTTC. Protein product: CASSELPLNEQFF.

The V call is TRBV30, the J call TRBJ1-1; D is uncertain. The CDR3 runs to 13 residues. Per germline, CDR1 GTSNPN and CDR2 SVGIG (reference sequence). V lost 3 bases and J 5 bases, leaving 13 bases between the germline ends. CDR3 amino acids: CAWSAHVGTEAFF. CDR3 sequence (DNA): TGTGCCTGGAGCGCCCACGTAGGGACTGAAGCTTTCTTT.

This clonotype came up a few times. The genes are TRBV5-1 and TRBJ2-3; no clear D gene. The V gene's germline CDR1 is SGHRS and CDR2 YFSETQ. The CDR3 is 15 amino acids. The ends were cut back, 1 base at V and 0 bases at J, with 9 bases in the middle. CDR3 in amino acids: CASSLYSISTDTQYF. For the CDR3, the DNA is TGCGCCAGCAGCTTGTATTCGATAAGCACAGATACGCAGTATTTT.

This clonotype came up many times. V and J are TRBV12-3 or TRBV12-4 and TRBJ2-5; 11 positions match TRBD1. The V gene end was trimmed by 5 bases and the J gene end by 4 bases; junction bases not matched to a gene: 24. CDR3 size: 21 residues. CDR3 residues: CASSRLGQGEEQFIRGETQYF. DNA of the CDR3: TGTGCCAGCAGTCGCCTGGGACAGGGGGAGGAACAGTTTATTAGAGGAGAGACCCAGTACTTC.

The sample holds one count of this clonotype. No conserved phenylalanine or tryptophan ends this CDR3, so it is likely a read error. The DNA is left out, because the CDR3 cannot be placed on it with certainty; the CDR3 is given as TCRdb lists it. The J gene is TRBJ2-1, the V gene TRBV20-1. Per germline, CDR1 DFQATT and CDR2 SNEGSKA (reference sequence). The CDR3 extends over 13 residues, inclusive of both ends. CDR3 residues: CSARDTAANEQCL.

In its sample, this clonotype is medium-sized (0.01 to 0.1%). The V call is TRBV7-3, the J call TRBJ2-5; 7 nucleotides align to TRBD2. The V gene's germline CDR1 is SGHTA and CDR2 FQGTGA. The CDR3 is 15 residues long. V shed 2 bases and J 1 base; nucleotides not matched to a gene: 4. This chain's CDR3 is CASSLAASGQETQYF. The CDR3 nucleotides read TGTGCCAGCAGCTTAGCGGCTAGCGGCCAAGAGACCCAGTACTTC.

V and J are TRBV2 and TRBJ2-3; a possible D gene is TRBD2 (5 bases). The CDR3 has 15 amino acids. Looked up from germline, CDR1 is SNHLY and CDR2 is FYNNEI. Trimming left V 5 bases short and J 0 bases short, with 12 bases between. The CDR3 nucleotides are TGTGCCAGCAGTCCCGGACTTTTTAGCACAGATACGCAGTATTTT. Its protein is CASSPGLFSTDTQYF.

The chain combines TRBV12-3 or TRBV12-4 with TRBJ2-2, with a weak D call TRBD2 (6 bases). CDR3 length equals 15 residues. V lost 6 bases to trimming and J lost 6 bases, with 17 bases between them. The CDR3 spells CASSPSGPGAGELFF. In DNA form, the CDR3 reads TGTGCCAGCAGCCCGTCCGGACCGGGGGCCGGGGAGCTGTTTTTT.

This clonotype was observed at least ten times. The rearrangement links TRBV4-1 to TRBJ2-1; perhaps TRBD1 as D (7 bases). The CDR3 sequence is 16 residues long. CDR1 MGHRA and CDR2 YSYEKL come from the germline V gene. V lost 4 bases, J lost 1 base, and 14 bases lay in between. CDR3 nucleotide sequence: TGCGCCAGCAGCCCTTCTTCAGGGGGGTCCTACAATGAGCAGTTCTTC. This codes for CASSPSSGGSYNEQFF.

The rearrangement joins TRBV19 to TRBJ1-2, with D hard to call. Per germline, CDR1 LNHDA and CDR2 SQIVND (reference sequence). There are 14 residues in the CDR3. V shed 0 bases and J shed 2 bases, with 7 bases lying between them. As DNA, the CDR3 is TGTGCCAGTAGTATAGACAGCTACAACTATGGCTACACCTTC. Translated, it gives CASSIDSYNYGYTF. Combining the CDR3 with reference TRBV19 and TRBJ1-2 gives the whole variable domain DGGITQSPKYLFRKEGQNVTLSCEQNLNHDAMYWYRQDPGQGLRLIYYSQIVNDFQKGDIAEGYSVSREKKESFPLTVTSAQKNPTAFYLCASSIDSYNYGYTFGSGTRLTVV.

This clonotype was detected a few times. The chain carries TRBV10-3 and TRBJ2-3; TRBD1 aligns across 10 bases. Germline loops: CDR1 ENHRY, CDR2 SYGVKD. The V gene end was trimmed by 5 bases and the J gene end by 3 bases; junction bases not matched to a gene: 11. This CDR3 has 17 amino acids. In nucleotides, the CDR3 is TGTGCCATCAGTAACCGGGACAGGGGCGTTGAGACAGATACGCAGTATTTT. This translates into CAISNRDRGVETDTQYF.

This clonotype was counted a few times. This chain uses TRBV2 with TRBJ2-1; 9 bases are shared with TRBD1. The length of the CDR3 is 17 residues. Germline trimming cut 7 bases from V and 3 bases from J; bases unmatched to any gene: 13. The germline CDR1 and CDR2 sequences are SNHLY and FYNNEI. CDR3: CASTGDRASLSYNEQFF. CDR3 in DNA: TGTGCCAGCACCGGGGACAGGGCCTCGTTAAGCTACAATGAGCAGTTCTTC.

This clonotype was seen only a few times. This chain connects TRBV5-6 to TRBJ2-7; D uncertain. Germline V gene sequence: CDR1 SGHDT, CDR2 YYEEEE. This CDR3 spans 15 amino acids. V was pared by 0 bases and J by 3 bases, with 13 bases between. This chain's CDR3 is CASSLGQVSYYEQYF. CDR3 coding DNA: TGTGCCAGCAGCTTGGGTCAGGTCAGCTACTACGAGCAGTACTTC. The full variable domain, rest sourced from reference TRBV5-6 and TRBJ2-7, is DAGVTQSPTHLIKTRGQQVTLRCSPKSGHDTVSWYQQALGQGPQFIFQYYEEEERQRGNFPDRFSGHQFPNYSSELNVNALLLGDSALYLCASSLGQVSYYEQYFGPGTRLTVT.

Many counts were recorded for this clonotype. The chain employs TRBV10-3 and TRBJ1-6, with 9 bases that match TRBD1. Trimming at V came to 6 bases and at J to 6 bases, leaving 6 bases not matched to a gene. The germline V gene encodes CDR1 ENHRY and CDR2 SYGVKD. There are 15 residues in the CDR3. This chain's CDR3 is CAISLGQGGNSPLHF. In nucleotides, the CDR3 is TGTGCCATCAGCCTGGGACAGGGAGGTAATTCACCCCTCCACTTT.

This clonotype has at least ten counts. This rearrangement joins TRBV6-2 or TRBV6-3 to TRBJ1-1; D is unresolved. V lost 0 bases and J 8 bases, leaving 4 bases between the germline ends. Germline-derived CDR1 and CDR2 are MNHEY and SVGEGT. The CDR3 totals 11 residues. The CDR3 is CASSYSREAFF. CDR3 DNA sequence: TGTGCCAGCAGTTACTCAAGGGAAGCTTTCTTT.

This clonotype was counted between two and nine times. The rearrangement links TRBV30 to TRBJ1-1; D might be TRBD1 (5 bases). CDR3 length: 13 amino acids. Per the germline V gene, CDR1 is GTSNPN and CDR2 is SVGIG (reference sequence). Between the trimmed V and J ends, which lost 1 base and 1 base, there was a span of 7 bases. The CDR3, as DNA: TGTGCCTGGAGTGCGACAGCGAACACTGAAGCTTTCTTT. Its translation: CAWSATANTEAFF.

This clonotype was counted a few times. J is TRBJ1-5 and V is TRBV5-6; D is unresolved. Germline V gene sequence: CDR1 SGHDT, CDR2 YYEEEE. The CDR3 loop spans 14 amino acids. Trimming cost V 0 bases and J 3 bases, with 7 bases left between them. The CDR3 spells CASSLVGDNQPQHF. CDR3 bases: TGTGCCAGCAGCTTGGTCGGAGACAATCAGCCCCAGCATTTT.

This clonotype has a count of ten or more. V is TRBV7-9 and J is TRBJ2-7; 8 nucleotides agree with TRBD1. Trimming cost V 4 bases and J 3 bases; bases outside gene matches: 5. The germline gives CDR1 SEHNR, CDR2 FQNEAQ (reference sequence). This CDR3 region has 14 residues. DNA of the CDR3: TGTGCCAGCAGCTCGGGACAGGTAGACTACGAGCAGTACTTC. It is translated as CASSSGQVDYEQYF. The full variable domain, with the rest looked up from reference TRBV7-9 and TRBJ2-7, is DTGVSQNPRHKITKRGQNVTFRCDPISEHNRLYWYRQTLGQGPEFLTYFQNEAQLEKSRLLSDRFSAERPKGSFSTLEIQRTEQGDSAMYLCASSSGQVDYEQYFGPGTRLTVT.

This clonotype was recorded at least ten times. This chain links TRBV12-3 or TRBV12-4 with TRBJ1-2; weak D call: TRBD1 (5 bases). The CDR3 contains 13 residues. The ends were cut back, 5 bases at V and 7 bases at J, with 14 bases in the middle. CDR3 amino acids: CASSPDRQSGYTF. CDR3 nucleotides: TGTGCCAGCAGTCCCGATAGACAGAGTGGCTACACCTTC.